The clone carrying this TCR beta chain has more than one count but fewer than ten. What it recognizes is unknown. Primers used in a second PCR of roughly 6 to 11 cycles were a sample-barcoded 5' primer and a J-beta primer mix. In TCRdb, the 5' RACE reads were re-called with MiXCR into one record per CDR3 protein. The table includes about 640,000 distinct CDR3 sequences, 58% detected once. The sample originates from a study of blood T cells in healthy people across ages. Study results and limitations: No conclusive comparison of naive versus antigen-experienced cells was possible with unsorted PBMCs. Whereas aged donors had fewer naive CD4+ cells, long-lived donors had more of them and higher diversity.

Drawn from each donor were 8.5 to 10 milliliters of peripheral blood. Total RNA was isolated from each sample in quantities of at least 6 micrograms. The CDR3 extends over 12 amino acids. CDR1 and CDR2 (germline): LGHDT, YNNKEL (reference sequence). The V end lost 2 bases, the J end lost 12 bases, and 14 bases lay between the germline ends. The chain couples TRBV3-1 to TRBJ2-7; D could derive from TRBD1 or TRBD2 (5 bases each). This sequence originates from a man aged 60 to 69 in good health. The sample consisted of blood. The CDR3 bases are TGTGCCAGCAGCCAATCAGAGGGGACGCGGTACTTC. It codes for CASSQSEGTRYF.